Sequencing of this T cell receptor delta chain was carried out in a study of gamma-delta T cells after stem cell transplantation. Relative to its sample, this clone is large (0.1 to 1%). Other DNA sequences in the sample encode the same CDR3. CDR3 length: 19 residues. The germline V gene has CDR1 GEAIGNYY and CDR2 EKD. V lost 1 base to trimming and J lost 1 base; unmatched junction nucleotides: 16. TCRdb used CATT to re-call clones from the RT-PCR reads. The sample has about 1,700 delta-chain clones; under 5% are singletons. Sequenced: gamma-delta T cells. The genes are TRDV2 and TRDJ1; 8 nucleotides match TRDD3. The source of this sequence is a human donor. It is not recorded whose cells these are; they may come from a transplant donor. The CDR3 loop reads CACDTLGGYSSPFTDKLIF. For the CDR3, the DNA is TGTGCCTGTGACACACTGGGGGGGTACAGTTCGCCATTCACCGATAAACTCATCTTT.